Below are 12 T cell receptor beta chains sequenced from a single sample in a study of T cells in Graves' hyperthyroidism and ophthalmopathy. RNA transcripts served as the template for amplifying TCR beta CDR3 regions. HTBI primers were the set used in a first-round RT-PCR of the TCR CDR3. TCRdb reprocessed the multiplex PCR reads with MiXCR, giving one entry per CDR3 protein. The sample holds 460,000 or so distinct CDR3 sequences, 14% seen once. Input material: blood. These receptor sequences come from a woman between 18 and 29 years old with Graves' hyperthyroidism.

This clonotype was seen many times. The V call is TRBV19, the J call TRBJ2-1; TRBD2 aligns across 7 bases. Germline V gene sequence: CDR1 LNHDA, CDR2 SQIVND (reference sequence). Unmatched junction bases numbered 4, after V lost 6 bases and J lost 8 bases. The CDR3 has 12 residues. The CDR3 DNA is TGTGCCAGTAGGCCGGGGGGTCATGAGCAGTTCTTC. Amino acids: CASRPGGHEQFF.

This clonotype was seen repeatedly, ten times or more. V gene TRBV6-5 combines with J gene TRBJ2-3, with 10 nucleotides matching TRBD1. Germline lookup yields CDR1 MNHEY and CDR2 SVGAGI. This CDR3 comprises 17 residues. With V trimmed by 4 bases and J by 3 bases, 10 bases remained unmatched. The CDR3 coding sequence is TGTGCCAGCAGTTCCCGACAGGGGGCCGGTCGGACAGATACGCAGTATTTT. It specifies CASSSRQGAGRTDTQYF.

This clonotype was seen ten or more times. The chain combines TRBV18 with TRBJ2-3, with 9 bases lining up with TRBD2. CDR1 KGHSH and CDR2 LQKENI come from the germline V gene. With 3 bases clipped from V and 0 bases from J, the junction kept 7 bases outside the gene matches. The CDR3 loop spans 17 amino acids. For the CDR3, the DNA is TGTGCCAGCTCACCGCGTCGTCTAGCGGGAAGCACAGATACGCAGTATTTT. It yields the protein CASSPRRLAGSTDTQYF.

This clonotype came up many times. This chain uses TRBV30 with TRBJ1-2, with 7 bases matching TRBD1. In germline, CDR1 is GTSNPN, CDR2 SVGIG (reference sequence). CDR3 length: 11 residues. J lost 6 bases, V lost 3 bases, and 1 base had no gene match. CDR3 sequence reads: CAWRGTDGYTF. DNA of the CDR3: TGTGCCTGGAGGGGGACAGATGGCTACACCTTC.

The chain combines TRBV12-3 or TRBV12-4 with TRBJ1-2; D might be TRBD1 (5 bases). V was clipped by 4 bases and J by 6 bases, with 9 bases between them. The CDR3 runs to 12 residues. CDR3 residues: CASSSDRDGYTF. CDR3 bases: TGTGCCAGCAGTTCCGACAGAGATGGCTACACCTTC.

The J gene is TRBJ2-1, the V gene TRBV12-3 or TRBV12-4, with TRBD2 as a possible D gene (7 bases). The CDR3 has 15 amino acids. V lost 8 bases and J 12 bases, leaving 26 bases between the germline ends. The CDR3 DNA reads TGTGCCAGCCTTTATGAGGGAGGGAGGGGGGGGGGGCAGTTCTTC. Protein product: CASLYEGGRGGGQFF.

This clonotype was counted at least ten times. This rearrangement joins TRBV5-1 to TRBJ2-3, with D possibly TRBD2 on 6 matching bases. The CDR3 has 13 residues. Per germline, CDR1 SGHRS and CDR2 YFSETQ. The V end lost 5 bases, the J end lost 4 bases, and 11 bases lay between the germline ends. The CDR3 nucleotides are TGCGCCAGCAGGGAGGGCCCCGCAGATACGCAGTATTTT. As protein: CASREGPADTQYF.

This clonotype came up a few times. The chain combines TRBV29-1 with TRBJ1-5; D not resolved. CDR1 is SQVTM, CDR2 ANQGSEA, per germline. The CDR3 runs 13 residues. Trimming removed 0 bases at V and 8 bases at J, with 11 bases between. In DNA, the CDR3 is TGCAGCGTTGAAGAAGGTTCGGGCAAGCCCCAGCATTTT. Translation gives CSVEEGSGKPQHF.

This clonotype occurred many times. The chain joins TRBV6-1 to TRBJ1-1; D might be TRBD1 (6 bases). The CDR3 consists of 14 residues. The V gene's germline CDR1 is MNHNS and CDR2 SASEGT. With 10 bases removed from V and 6 bases from J, the gap between germline ends came to 21 bases. CDR3 sequence (DNA): TGTGCCACTCACCGGGGGGGGGGCGTCCCTGAAGCTTTCTTT. It yields the protein CATHRGGGVPEAFF.

The genes are TRBV4-1 and TRBJ2-7; 7 bases align to TRBD2. Germline CDR1 reads MGHRA; CDR2 reads YSYEKL. The V and J ends lost 1 base and 3 bases, in that order; junction bases with no gene match: 9. The CDR3 consists of 16 residues. The CDR3 region is CASSQGLAVIDYEQYF. CDR3 coding DNA: TGCGCCAGCAGCCAAGGGCTAGCGGTAATCGACTACGAGCAGTACTTC.

This clonotype was found many times. The chain has TRBV20-1 and TRBJ1-1; D call uncertain. Germline loops: CDR1 DFQATT, CDR2 SNEGSKA (reference sequence). The CDR3 runs to 12 residues. Trimming left V 5 bases short and J 0 bases short, with 7 bases between. As DNA, the CDR3 is TGCAGTGCTGCTCACATGAACACTGAAGCTTTCTTT. It is translated as CSAAHMNTEAFF.

The chain combines TRBV6-1 with TRBJ1-2, with D maybe TRBD1 (6 bases). V was trimmed by 6 bases and J by 4 bases, leaving 15 bases between them. CDR1 and CDR2 from the germline V gene are MNHNS and SASEGT. CDR3 length: 14 residues. The CDR3 loop reads CASRGGGLSYGYTF. As DNA, the CDR3 is TGTGCCAGCAGGGGGGGGGGGCTCAGCTATGGCTACACCTTC.